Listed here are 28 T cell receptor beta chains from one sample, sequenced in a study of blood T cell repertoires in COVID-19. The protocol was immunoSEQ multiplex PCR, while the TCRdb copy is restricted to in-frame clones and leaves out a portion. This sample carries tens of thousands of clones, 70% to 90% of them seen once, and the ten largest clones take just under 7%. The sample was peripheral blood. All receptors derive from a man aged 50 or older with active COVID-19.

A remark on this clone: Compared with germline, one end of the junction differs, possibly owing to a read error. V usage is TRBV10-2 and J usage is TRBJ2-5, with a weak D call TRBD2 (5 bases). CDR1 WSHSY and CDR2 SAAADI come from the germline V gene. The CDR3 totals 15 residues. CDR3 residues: CASSKSRERQETQYF. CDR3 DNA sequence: TGCGCCAGCAGTAAGTCCCGGGAAAGACAAGAGACCCAGTACTTC.

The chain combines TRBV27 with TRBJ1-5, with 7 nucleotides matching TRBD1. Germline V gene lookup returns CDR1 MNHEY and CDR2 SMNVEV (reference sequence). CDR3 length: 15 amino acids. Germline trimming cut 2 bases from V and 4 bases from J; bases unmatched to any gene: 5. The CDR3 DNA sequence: TGTGCCAGCAGTTTAACTCCGACAGGGAATCAGCCCCAGCATTTT. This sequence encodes CASSLTPTGNQPQHF.

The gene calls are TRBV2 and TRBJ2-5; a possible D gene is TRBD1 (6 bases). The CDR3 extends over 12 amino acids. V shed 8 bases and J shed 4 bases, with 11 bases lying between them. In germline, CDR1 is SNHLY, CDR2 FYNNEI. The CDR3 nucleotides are TGTGCCAGCGACAGGTTCCCAGAGACCCAGTACTTC. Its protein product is CASDRFPETQYF.

The CDR3 DNA follows: TGTGCCAGCAGACTCACGACAGGGGATTATGGCTACACCTTC. As protein: CASRLTTGDYGYTF. The chain couples TRBV2 to TRBJ1-2; 8 bases match TRBD1. Trimming at V came to 6 bases and at J to 5 bases, leaving 8 bases not matched to a gene. Germline CDR1 and CDR2: SNHLY and FYNNEI. This CDR3 spans 14 amino acids.

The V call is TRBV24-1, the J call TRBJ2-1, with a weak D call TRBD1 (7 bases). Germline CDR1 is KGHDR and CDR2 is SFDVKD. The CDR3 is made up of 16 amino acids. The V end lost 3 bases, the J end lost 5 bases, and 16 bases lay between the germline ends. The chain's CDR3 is CATSDARGADNNEQFF. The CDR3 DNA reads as TGTGCCACCAGTGATGCCAGGGGGGCAGATAACAATGAGCAGTTCTTC.

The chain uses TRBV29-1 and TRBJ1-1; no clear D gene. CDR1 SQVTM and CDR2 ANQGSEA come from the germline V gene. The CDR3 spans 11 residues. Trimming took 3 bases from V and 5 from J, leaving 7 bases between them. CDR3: CSVDGFTEAFF. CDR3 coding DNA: TGCAGCGTTGACGGGTTTACTGAAGCTTTCTTT.

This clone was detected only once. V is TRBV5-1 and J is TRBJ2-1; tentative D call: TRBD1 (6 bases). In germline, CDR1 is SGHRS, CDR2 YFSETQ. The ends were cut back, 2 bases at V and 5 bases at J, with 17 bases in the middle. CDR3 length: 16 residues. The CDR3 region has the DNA TGCGCCAGCAGCTTTTTCCGGGACAACGGGAACAATGAGCAGTTCTTC. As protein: CASSFFRDNGNNEQFF.

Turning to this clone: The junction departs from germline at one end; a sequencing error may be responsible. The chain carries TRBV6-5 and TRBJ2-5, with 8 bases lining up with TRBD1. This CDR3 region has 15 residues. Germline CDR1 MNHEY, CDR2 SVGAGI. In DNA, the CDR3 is TGTGCCAGCAGGCCCGACAGGGGCCAACAAGCGACCCAGTACTTC. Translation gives CASRPDRGQQATQYF.

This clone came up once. This CDR3 reads CASRVAGGPYNEQFF. In nucleotides, the CDR3 is TGTGCCAGCAGGGTAGCGGGAGGGCCCTACAATGAGCAGTTCTTC. The V call is TRBV11-2, the J call TRBJ2-1, with 11 bases aligning to TRBD2. The germline gives CDR1 SGHAT, CDR2 FQNNGV. The CDR3 covers 15 residues. V lost 6 bases to trimming and J lost 2 bases; unmatched junction nucleotides: 3.

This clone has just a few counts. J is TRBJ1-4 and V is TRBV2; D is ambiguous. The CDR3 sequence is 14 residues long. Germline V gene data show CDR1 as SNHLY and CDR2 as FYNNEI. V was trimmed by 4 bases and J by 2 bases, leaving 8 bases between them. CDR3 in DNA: TGTGCCAGCAGTGTCCTACCGACTAATGAAAAACTGTTTTTT. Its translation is CASSVLPTNEKLFF. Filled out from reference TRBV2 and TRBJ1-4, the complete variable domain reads EPEVTQTPSHQVTQMGQEVILRCVPISNHLYFYWYRQILGQKVEFLVSFYNNEISEKSEIFDDQFSVERPDGSNFTLKIRSTKLEDSAMYFCASSVLPTNEKLFFGSGTQLSVL.

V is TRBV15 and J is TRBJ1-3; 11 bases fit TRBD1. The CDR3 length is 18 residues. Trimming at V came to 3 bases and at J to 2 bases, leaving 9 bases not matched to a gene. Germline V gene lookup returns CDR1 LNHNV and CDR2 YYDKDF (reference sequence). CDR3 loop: CATSSPSWGQGAGNTIYF. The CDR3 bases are TGTGCCACCAGCAGCCCCAGTTGGGGACAGGGGGCTGGAAACACCATATATTTT.

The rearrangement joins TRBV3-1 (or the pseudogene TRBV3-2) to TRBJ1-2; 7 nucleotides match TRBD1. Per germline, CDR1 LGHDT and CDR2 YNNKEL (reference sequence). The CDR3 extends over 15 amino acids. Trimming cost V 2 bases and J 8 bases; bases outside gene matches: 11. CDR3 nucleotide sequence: TGTGCCAGCAGCCAATTACTACGACAGGGTGGAGGCTACACCTTC. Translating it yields CASSQLLRQGGGYTF.

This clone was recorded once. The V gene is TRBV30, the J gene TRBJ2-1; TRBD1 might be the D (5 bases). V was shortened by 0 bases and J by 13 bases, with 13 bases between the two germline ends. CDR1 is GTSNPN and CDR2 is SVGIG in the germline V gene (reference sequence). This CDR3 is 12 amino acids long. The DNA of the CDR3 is TGTGCCTGGAGTGTTGGGGCCCCTCCCCAGTTCTTC. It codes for CAWSVGAPPQFF.

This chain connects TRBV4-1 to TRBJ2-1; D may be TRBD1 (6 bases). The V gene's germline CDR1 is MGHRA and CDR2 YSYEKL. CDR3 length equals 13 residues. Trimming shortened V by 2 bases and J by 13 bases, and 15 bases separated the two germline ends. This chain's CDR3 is CASSQQTGFRQFF. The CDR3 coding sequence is TGCGCCAGCAGCCAACAAACAGGGTTTCGCCAGTTCTTC.

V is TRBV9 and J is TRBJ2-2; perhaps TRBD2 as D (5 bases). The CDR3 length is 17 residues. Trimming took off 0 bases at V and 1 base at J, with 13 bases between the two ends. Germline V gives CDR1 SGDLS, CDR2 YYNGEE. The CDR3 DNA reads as TGTGCCAGCAGCGTAGGAGGGATAGTCTTGAACACCGGGGAGCTGTTTTTT. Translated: CASSVGGIVLNTGELFF.

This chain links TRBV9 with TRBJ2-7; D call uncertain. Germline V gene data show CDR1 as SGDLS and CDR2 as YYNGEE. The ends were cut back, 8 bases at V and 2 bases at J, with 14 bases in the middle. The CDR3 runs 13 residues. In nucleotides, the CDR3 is TGTGCCAGGCAAGAAACTACCCCCTACGAGCAGTACGTC. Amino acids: CARQETTPYEQYV.

The CDR3 loop is CASSPGGVRAGGYTF. DNA for the CDR3: TGTGCCAGCAGCCCGGGGGGGGTACGGGCCGGTGGCTACACCTTC. The rearrangement links TRBV6-5 to TRBJ1-2; TRBD1 might be the D (5 bases). This CDR3 contains 15 residues. Deletions cut 6 bases from V and 7 bases from J, with 21 bases between. CDR1 and CDR2 (germline): MNHEY, SVGAGI.

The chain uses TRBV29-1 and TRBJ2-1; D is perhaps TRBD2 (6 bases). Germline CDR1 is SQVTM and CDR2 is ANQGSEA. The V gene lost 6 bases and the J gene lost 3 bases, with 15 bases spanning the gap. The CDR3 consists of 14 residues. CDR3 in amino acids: CSVGIAEDYNEQFF. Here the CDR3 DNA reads TGCAGCGTGGGAATAGCGGAGGACTACAATGAGCAGTTCTTC.

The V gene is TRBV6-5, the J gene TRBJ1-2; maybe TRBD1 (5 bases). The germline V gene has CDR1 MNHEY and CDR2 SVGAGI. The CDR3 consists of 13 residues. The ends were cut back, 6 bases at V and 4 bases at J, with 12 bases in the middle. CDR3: CASSRGLLYGYTF. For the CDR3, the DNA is TGTGCCAGCAGCCGGGGACTTCTCTATGGCTACACCTTC.

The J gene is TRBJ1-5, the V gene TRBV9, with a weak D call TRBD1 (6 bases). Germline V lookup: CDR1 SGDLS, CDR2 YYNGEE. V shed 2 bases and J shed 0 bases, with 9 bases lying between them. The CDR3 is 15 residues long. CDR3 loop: CASSVGTLSNQPQHF. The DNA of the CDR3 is TGTGCCAGCAGCGTGGGGACACTTAGCAATCAGCCCCAGCATTTT.

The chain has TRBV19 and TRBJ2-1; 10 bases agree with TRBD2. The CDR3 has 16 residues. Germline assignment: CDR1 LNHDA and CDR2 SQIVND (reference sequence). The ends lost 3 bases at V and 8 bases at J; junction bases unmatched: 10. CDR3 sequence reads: CASSISRASGGDEQFF. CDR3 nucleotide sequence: TGTGCCAGTAGTATTTCTCGAGCTAGCGGGGGTGATGAGCAGTTCTTC.

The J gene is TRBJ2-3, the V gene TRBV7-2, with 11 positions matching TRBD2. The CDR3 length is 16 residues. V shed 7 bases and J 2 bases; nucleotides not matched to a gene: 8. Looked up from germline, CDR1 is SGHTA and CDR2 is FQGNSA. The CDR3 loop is CASKAGTSGYTDTQYF. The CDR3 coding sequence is TGTGCCAGCAAAGCGGGGACTAGCGGCTACACAGATACGCAGTATTTT.

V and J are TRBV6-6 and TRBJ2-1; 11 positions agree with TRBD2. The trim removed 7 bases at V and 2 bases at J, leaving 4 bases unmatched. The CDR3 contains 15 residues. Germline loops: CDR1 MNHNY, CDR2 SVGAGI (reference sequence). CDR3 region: CASTLAGGPYNEQFF. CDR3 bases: TGTGCCAGCACCCTAGCGGGAGGACCCTACAATGAGCAGTTCTTC.

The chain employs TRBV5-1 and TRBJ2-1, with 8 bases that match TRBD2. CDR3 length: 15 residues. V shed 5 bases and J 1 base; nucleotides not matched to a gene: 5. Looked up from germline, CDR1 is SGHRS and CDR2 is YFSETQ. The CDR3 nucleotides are TGCGCCAGCAGATCGGCGGGGGGTTCCTACAATGAGCAGTTCTTC. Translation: CASRSAGGSYNEQFF.

The CDR3 DNA reads as TGTGCCAGTAGTACTCGACAGGGACTGGATGAAAAACTGTTTTTT. Translated, it gives CASSTRQGLDEKLFF. The chain is built from TRBV19 and TRBJ1-4, with TRBD1 matching 7 bases. Per the germline V gene, CDR1 is LNHDA and CDR2 is SQIVND (reference sequence). The V and J ends lost 4 bases and 6 bases, in that order; junction bases with no gene match: 8. CDR3 size: 15 residues.

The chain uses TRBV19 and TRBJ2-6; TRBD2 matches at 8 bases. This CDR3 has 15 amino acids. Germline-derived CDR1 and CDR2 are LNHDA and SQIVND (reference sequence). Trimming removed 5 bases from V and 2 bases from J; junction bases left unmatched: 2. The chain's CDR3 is CASSRAGAGANVLTF. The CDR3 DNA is TGTGCCAGTAGTCGAGCGGGAGCTGGGGCCAACGTCCTGACTTTC.

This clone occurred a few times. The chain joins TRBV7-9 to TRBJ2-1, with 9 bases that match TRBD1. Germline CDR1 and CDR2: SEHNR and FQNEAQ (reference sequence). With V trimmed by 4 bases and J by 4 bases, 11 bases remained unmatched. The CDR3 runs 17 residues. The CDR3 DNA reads TGTGCCAGCAGCTCCGAACAGGGGGCTCTCTGGTACAATGAGCAGTTCTTC. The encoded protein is CASSSEQGALWYNEQFF.

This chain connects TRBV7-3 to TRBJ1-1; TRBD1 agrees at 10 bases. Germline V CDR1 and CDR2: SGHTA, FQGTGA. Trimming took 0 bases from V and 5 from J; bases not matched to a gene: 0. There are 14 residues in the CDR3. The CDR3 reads CASSLTGQGTEAFF. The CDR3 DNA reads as TGTGCCAGCAGCTTAACGGGACAGGGGACTGAAGCTTTCTTT.